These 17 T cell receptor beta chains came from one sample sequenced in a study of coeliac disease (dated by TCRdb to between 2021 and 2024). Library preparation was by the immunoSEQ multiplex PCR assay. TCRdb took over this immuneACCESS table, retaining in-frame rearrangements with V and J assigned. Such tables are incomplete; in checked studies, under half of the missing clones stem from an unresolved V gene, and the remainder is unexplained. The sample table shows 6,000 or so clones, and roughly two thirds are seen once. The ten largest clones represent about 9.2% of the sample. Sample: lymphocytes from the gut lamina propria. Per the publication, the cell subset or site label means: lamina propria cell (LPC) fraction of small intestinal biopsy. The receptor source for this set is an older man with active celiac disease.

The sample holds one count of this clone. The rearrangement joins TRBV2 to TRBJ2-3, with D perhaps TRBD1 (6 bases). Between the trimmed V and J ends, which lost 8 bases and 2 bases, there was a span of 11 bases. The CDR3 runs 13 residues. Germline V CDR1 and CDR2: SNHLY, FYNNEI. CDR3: CASLRDTTDTQYF. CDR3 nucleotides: TGTGCCAGCTTAAGGGACACCACAGATACGCAGTATTTT.

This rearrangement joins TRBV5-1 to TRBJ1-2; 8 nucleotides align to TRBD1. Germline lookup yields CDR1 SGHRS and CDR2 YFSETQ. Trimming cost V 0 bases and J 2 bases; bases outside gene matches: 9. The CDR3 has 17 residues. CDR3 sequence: CASSLGAGQGENYGYTF. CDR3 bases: TGCGCCAGCAGCTTGGGGGCCGGACAGGGCGAAAACTATGGCTACACCTTC.

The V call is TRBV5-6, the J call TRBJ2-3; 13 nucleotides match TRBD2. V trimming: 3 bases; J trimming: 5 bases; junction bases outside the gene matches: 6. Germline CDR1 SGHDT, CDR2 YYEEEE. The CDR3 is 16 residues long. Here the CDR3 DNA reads TGTGCCAGCAGCTATACTAGCGGGAGGGATGTAGATACGCAGTATTTT. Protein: CASSYTSGRDVDTQYF.

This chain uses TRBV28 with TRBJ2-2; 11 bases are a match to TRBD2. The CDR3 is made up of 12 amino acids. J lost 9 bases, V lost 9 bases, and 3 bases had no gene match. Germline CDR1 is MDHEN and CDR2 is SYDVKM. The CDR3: CARLAGVRELFF. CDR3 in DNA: TGTGCCAGACTAGCGGGGGTTCGGGAGCTGTTTTTT.

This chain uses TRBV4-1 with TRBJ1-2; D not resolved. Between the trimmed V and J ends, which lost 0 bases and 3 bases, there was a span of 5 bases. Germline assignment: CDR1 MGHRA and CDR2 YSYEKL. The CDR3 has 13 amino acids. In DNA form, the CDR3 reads TGCGCCAGCAGCCAAGATGGAGACTATGGCTACACCTTC. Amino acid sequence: CASSQDGDYGYTF.

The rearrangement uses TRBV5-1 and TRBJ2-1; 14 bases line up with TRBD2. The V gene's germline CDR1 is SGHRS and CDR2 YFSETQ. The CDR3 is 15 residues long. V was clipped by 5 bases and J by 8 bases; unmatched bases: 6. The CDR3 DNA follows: TGCGCCAGCAGGAGACTAGCGGGAGGGCGGGATGAGCAGTTCTTC. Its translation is CASRRLAGGRDEQFF.

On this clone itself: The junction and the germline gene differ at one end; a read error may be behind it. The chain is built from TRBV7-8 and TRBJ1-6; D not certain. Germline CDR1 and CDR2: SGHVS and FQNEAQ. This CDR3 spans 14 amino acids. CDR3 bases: TGTGCCAGCAGCGGAGGTTTCTATAATTCCCCCCTCCACTTT. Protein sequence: CASSGGFYNSPLHF.

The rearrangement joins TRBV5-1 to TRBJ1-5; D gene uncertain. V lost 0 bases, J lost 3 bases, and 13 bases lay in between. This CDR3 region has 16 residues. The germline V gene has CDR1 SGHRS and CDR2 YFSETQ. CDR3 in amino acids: CASSLDAGASNQPQHF. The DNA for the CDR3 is TGCGCCAGCAGCTTGGACGCGGGTGCGTCCAATCAGCCCCAGCATTTT.

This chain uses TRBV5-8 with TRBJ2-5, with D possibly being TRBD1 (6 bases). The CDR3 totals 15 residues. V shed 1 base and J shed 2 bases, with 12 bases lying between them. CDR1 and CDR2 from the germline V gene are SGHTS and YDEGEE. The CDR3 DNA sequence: TGTGCCAGCAGCTTGTGGGGTAGGGGGCAAGAGACCCAGTACTTC. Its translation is CASSLWGRGQETQYF. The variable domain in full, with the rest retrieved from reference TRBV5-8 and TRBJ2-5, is EAGVTQSPTHLIKTRGQQATLRCSPISGHTSVYWYQQALGLGLQFLLWYDEGEERNRGNFPPRFSGRQFPNYSSELNVNALELEDSALYLCASSLWGRGQETQYFGPGTRLLVL.

DNA for the CDR3: TGTGCCAGCAGTCGAGGACAGGGACAGCCCCAGCATTTT. This gives the protein CASSRGQGQPQHF. The J gene is TRBJ1-5, the V gene TRBV5-5, with 8 bases aligning to TRBD1. The germline CDR1 and CDR2 sequences are SGHKS and YYEKEE (reference sequence). The CDR3 has 13 residues. V trimming: 5 bases; J trimming: 7 bases; junction bases outside the gene matches: 5.

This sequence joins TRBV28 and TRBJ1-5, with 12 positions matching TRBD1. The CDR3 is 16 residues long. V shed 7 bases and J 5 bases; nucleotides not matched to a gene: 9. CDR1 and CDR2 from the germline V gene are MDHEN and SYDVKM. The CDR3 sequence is CASTAPGTGGDQPQHF. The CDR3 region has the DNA TGTGCCAGCACCGCCCCCGGGACAGGGGGCGATCAGCCCCAGCATTTT.

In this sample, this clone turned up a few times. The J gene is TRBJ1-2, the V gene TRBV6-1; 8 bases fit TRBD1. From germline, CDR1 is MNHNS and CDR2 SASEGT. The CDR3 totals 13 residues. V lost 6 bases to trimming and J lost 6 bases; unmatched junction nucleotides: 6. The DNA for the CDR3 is TGTGCCAGCAGCGAGGACAGGGAGGATGGCTACACCTTC. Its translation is CASSEDREDGYTF.

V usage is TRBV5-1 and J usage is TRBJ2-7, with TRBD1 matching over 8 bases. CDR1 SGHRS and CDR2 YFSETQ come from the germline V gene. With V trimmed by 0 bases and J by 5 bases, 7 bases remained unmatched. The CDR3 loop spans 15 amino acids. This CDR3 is CASSLEQGVSHEQYF. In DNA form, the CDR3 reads TGCGCCAGCAGCTTGGAACAGGGGGTTTCCCACGAGCAGTACTTC.

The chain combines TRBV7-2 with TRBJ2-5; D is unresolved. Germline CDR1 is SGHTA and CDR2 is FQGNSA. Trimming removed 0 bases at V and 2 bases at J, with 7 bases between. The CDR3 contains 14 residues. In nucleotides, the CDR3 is TGTGCCAGCAGCTTAGCGGGCAGACAAGAGACCCAGTACTTC. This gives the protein CASSLAGRQETQYF.

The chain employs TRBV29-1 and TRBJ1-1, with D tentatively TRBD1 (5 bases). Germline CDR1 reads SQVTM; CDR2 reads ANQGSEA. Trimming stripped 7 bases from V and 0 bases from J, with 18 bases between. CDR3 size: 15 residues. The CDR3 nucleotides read TGCAGCGGGAACGTACAGGCTATGGTGAACACTGAAGCTTTCTTT. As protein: CSGNVQAMVNTEAFF.

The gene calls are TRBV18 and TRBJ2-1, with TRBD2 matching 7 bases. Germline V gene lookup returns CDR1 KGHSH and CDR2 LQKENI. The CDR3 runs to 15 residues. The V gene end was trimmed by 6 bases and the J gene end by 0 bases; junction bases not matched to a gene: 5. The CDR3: CASSPQRDSYNEQFF. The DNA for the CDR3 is TGTGCCAGCTCCCCTCAGCGGGACTCCTACAATGAGCAGTTCTTC.

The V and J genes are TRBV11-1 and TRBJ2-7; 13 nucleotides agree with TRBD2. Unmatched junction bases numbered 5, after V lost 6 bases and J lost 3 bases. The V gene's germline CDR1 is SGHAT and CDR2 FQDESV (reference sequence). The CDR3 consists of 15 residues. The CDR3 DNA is TGTGCCAGCAGTAAGGGACTAGCGGGACTCTACGAGCAGTACTTC. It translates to CASSKGLAGLYEQYF.